This is a list of T cell receptor beta chains from one sample in a study of human T cells and chemical hapten exposure. One entry per CDR3 protein, called by TCRdb with MiXCR from the RACE reads. The sample comprises about 130,000 distinct CDR3 sequences, 9% to 10% of which are singletons, and around 1.9% rests with the top ten. Specimen: whole blood. The receptor source for this set is a male donor in good health. Some clones in this sample may be carry-over from other donors' samples. The CDR3 runs from the conserved cysteine through the conserved F or W. D genes are given only for firm matches. For some rows the clone size is stated as once, few or many, or as a class when expanded; others skip it.

>TRBJ2-1|-|TRBV29-1|many
TGCAGCGTTACCGGGTACAATGAGCAGTTCTTC
CSVTGYNEQFF
>TRBJ1-1|TRBD1|TRBV7-9|many
TGTGCCAGCAGCTTGGGACAGCAGAACACTGAAGCTTTCTTT
CASSLGQQNTEAFF
>TRBJ1-5|TRBD1|TRBV10-1|many
TGCGCCAGCAGTGATGCAGGGGGCGCTTTGGAGCCCCAGCATTTT
CASSDAGGALEPQHF
>TRBJ2-3|-|TRBV14|many
TGTGCCAGCAGCCAAGAGGGTCGGAGAACTAGCACAGATACGCAGTATTTT
CASSQEGRRTSTDTQYF
>TRBJ1-1|TRBD1|TRBV18|few
TGTGCCAGCTCGCAAACGACAGGGGGCGAAACTGAAGCTTTCTTT
CASSQTTGGETEAFF
>TRBJ1-3|TRBD1|TRBV4-3|many
TGCGCCAGCAGCCCGTATGGGACAGGACCTGGAAACACCATATATTTT
CASSPYGTGPGNTIYF
>TRBJ2-1|-|TRBV25-1|-
TGTGCCAGCAGTGTCCCGGGGATCTATGGGGACAATGAGCAGTTCTTC
CASSVPGIYGDNEQFF
>TRBJ2-2|-|TRBV5-1|-
TGCGCCAGCAGCTTCTTTGCGGACGAGGAGCTGTTTTTT
CASSFFADEELFF
>TRBJ2-1|TRBD1|TRBV9|many
TGTGCCAGCAGCGTAGGATGGGGACAGAGCTCCTACAATGAGCAGTTCTTC
CASSVGWGQSSYNEQFF
>TRBJ2-2|-|TRBV7-2|few
TGTGCCAGCAGCCCTCCCCTGGTTTGGACCGGGGAGCTGTTTTTT
CASSPPLVWTGELFF
>TRBJ2-5|TRBD1|TRBV7-9|few
TGTGCCAGCAGCTTAGCCGGGGACAGAATACAAGAGACCCAGTACTTC
CASSLAGDRIQETQYF
>TRBJ1-1|-|TRBV20-1|many
TGCAGTGCTGAAGGTGGGGATAAGGACACTGAAGCTTTCTTT
CSAEGGDKDTEAFF
>TRBJ2-3|TRBD2|TRBV15|-
TGTGCCACCAGCAGAGTTACTAGCGGGACGCAGTATTTT
CATSRVTSGTQYF
>TRBJ2-6|-|TRBV7-6|-
TGTGCCAGCAGCTCCCTGGCAGGGTTAAGCTCTGGGGCCAACGTCCTGACTTTC
CASSSLAGLSSGANVLTF
>TRBJ1-2|-|TRBV13|-
TGTGCCAGCAGCCCCAGCGTCTATGGCTACACCTTC
CASSPSVYGYTF
>TRBJ2-1|-|TRBV20-1|few
TGCAGTGCTAGAAGCGGAAGCTCCTACAATGAGCAGTTCTTC
CSARSGSSYNEQFF
>TRBJ2-1|TRBD2|TRBV3-1|-
TGTGCCAGCAGCCAAGATCTAGCGGGAGAGTACAATGAGCAGTTCTTC
CASSQDLAGEYNEQFF
>TRBJ2-2|-|TRBV7-9|many
TGTGCCAGCAGCTTATTCGGCCAGAACACCGGGGAGCTGTTTTTT
CASSLFGQNTGELFF
>TRBJ2-1|TRBD1|TRBV6-5|many
TGTGCCAGCAGGGACAGGGGACCTCGCAATGAGCAGTTCTTC
CASRDRGPRNEQFF
>TRBJ2-2|-|TRBV3-1|few
TGTGCCAGCAGCCAAAGGGGAATGGACGCCGGGGAGCTGTTTTTT
CASSQRGMDAGELFF
>TRBJ2-5|-|TRBV6-2/TRBV6-3|few
TGTGCCAGCAGTTCTACTAACAGGGTGGCAGAGACCCAGTACTTC
CASSSTNRVAETQYF
>TRBJ1-3|TRBD1|TRBV12-3/TRBV12-4|-
TGTGCCAGCAGTTTGGGTACGAAGGGGACAGTGAAACTCTCTGGAAACACCATATATTTT
CASSLGTKGTVKLSGNTIYF
>TRBJ1-1|-|TRBV19|-
TGTGCCAGTAGTCCCCCAGGAATGGGGGGTGGCACTGAAGCTTTCTTT
CASSPPGMGGGTEAFF
>TRBJ2-7|TRBD1|TRBV14|-
TGTGCCAGCAGCCTACTCACCGACAGGGGCGAGCAGTACTTC
CASSLLTDRGEQYF
>TRBJ1-5|TRBD1|TRBV2|few
TGTGCCAGCAGTGAGCTAGGGACAGTTGATCAGCCCCAGCATTTT
CASSELGTVDQPQHF
>TRBJ1-1|-|TRBV7-8|-
TGTGCCAGCAGCTTAGCCCCCCTAACGGACACTGAAGCTTTCTTT
CASSLAPLTDTEAFF
>TRBJ2-7|-|TRBV7-2|-
TGTGCCAGCAGCTCTGCGGGGTTCTCCTACGAGCAGTACTTC
CASSSAGFSYEQYF
>TRBJ1-1|TRBD1|TRBV5-4|-
TGTGCCAGCACCACGACAGGGGGCAACACTGAAGCTTTCTTT
CASTTTGGNTEAFF
>TRBJ2-7|TRBD1|TRBV19|-
TGTGCCAGTAGTAGCCCCTACCCCGACAGGGGGCCCATCCACGAGCAGTACTTC
CASSSPYPDRGPIHEQYF
>TRBJ2-6|-|TRBV27|-
TGTGCCAGCAGTTCCTCCATGAGGGCAGCTGGGGCCAACGTCCTGACTTTC
CASSSSMRAAGANVLTF
>TRBJ2-1|TRBD2|TRBV6-5|few
TGTGCCAGCAGTCGCCCGGGACTAGCCAATGAGCAGTTCTTC
CASSRPGLANEQFF
>TRBJ1-5|TRBD1|TRBV20-1|many
TGCAGTGCCACATCCAGAGGGGGCGAACAGCCCCAGCATTTT
CSATSRGGEQPQHF
>TRBJ1-1|-|TRBV5-6|-
TGTGCCAGCAGCTTGTACGGGGGCATAAACACTGAAGCTTTCTTT
CASSLYGGINTEAFF
>TRBJ2-2|TRBD1|TRBV14|-
TGTGCCAGCAGCCCGCTTGGCCGACAGGGAAGGGGCACCGGGGAGCTGTTTTTT
CASSPLGRQGRGTGELFF
>TRBJ2-3|TRBD2|TRBV7-6|few
TGTGCCAGCAGCCGCCGACTAGCGGGAGGTTTTACAGATACGCAGTATTTT
CASSRRLAGGFTDTQYF
>TRBJ1-5|-|TRBV20-1|few
TGCAGTGCTAGATGGGGTGACAGCAATCAGCCCCAGCATTTT
CSARWGDSNQPQHF
>TRBJ2-1|TRBD2|TRBV29-1|many
TGCAGCGTTTCCGGGACTAGCCCCTACAATGAGCAGTTCTTC
CSVSGTSPYNEQFF
>TRBJ2-4|TRBD1|TRBV18|many
TGTGCCAGCTCACCCCCGGGACAGGGGGCTGTGGGAGCCAAAAACATTCAGTACTTC
CASSPPGQGAVGAKNIQYF
>TRBJ2-2|-|TRBV29-1|few
TGCAGCGTTGCGGGGAACACCGGGGAGCTGTTTTTT
CSVAGNTGELFF
>TRBJ1-1|-|TRBV6-6|few
TGTGCCAGCAGTTACCCAACCTGGCCTCAGGGACTAATGAACACTGAAGCTTTCTTT
CASSYPTWPQGLMNTEAFF
>TRBJ2-7|TRBD1|TRBV13|few
TGTGCCAGCAGCTTTGGACAGGGGCTTTACTACGAGCAGTACTTC
CASSFGQGLYYEQYF
>TRBJ2-1|TRBD1|TRBV7-6|many
TGTGCCAGCAGACCCTCATCAGGGGGCGGCTACAATGAGCAGTTCTTC
CASRPSSGGGYNEQFF
>TRBJ2-1|-|TRBV19|few
TGTGCCAGTAGTAGTTTCTCTCTTGACAATGAGCAGTTCTTC
CASSSFSLDNEQFF
>TRBJ2-7|TRBD1|TRBV3-1|many
TGTGCCAGCAGCCCTCGACAGGGGTCGCGAGGCGAGCAGTACTTC
CASSPRQGSRGEQYF
>TRBJ1-5|TRBD1|TRBV20-1|-
TGCAGTGCTAGAGCAGACCGGGACAGGCACAATCAGCCCCAGCATTTT
CSARADRDRHNQPQHF
>TRBJ2-1|TRBD2|TRBV14|few
TGTGCCAGCAGCCCAAGACAGGGAGCGGGAGGAGTGCGGCAGTTCTTC
CASSPRQGAGGVRQFF
>TRBJ2-7|TRBD1|TRBV7-9|many
TGTGCCAGCAGCGCGCCGGGACAGGGGAGCGAGCAGTACTTC
CASSAPGQGSEQYF
>TRBJ2-2|-|TRBV5-1|-
TGCGCCAGCAGCTCGGGGTCACCTGCCGGGGAGCTGTTTTTT
CASSSGSPAGELFF
>TRBJ1-6|-|TRBV4-3|few
TGCGCCAGCAGCCAAGAGGGGGGCCTGAATAATTCACCCCTCCACTTT
CASSQEGGLNNSPLHF
>TRBJ2-5|-|TRBV7-9|-
TGTGCCAGCAGCTTAGTGGGTTTGCAAGAGACCCAGTACTTC
CASSLVGLQETQYF
>TRBJ2-7|TRBD2|TRBV5-1|-
TGCGCCAGCAGCCCTAGCGGGAGTCCTACCTACGAGCAGTACTTC
CASSPSGSPTYEQYF
>TRBJ2-5|TRBD1|TRBV11-2|many
TGTGCCAGCAGCCAAGGACAGGGAGATGAGACCCAGTACTTC
CASSQGQGDETQYF
>TRBJ2-5|-|TRBV5-4|few
TGTGCCAGCAGCTTGGAGGATCAGGGTTTAGGGGAGACCCAGTACTTC
CASSLEDQGLGETQYF
>TRBJ1-6|TRBD1|TRBV15|few
TGTGCCACCCAACCCGGGGTGGGACAGGGGGCCCGAAGCTCCTATAATTCACCCCTCCACTTT
CATQPGVGQGARSSYNSPLHF